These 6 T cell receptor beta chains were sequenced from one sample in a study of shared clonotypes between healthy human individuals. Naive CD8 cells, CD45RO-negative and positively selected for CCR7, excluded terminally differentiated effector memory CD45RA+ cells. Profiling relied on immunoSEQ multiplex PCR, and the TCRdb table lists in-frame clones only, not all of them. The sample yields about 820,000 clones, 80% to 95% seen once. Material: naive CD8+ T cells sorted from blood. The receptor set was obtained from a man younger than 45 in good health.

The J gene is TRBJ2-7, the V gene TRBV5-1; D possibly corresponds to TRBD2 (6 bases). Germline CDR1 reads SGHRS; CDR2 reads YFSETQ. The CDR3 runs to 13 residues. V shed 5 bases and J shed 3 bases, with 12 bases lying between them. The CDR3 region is CASSGTPGYEQYF. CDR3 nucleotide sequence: TGCGCCAGCAGTGGGACTCCAGGCTACGAGCAGTACTTC.

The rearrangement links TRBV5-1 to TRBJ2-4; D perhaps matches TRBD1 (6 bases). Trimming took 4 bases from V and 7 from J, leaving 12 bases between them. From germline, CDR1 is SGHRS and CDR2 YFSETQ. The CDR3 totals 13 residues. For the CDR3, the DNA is TGCGCCAGCAGCCTTCGGACAGACAACATTCAGTACTTC. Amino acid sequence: CASSLRTDNIQYF.

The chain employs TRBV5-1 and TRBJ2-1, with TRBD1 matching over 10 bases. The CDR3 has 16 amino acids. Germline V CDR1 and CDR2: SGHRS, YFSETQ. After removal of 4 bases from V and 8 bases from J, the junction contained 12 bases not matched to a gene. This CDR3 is CASSIRQGARVDEQFF. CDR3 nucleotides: TGCGCCAGCAGCATACGACAGGGGGCGAGGGTCGATGAGCAGTTCTTC.

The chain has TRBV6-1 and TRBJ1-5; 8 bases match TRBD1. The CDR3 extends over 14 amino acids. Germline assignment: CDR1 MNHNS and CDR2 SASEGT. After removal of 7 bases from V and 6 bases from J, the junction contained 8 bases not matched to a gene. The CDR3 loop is CASTLGQGVQPQHF. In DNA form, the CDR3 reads TGTGCCAGCACCTTAGGACAGGGTGTTCAGCCCCAGCATTTT.

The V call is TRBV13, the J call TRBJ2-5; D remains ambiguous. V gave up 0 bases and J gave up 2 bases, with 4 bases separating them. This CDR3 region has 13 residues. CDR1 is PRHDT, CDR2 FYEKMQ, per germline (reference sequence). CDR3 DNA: TGTGCCAGCAGCTTAGGGGGGCAAGAGACCCAGTACTTC. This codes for CASSLGGQETQYF.

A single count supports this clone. CDR3 sequence reads: CAIRDRDLEAFF. The CDR3 nucleotides read TGTGCCATCAGGGACAGGGACCTTGAAGCTTTCTTT. J is TRBJ1-1 and V is TRBV10-3, with TRBD1 matching 8 bases. The trim removed 6 bases at V and 7 bases at J, leaving 4 bases unmatched. CDR1 is ENHRY, CDR2 SYGVKD, per germline. This CDR3 has 12 amino acids.